These 30 T cell receptor beta chains originate from one sample sequenced in a study of T-cell reconstitution after alpha-beta-depleted transplantation in children. Study-level results: Reported findings indicate that, about two months after transplant, alpha-beta T cells came from several hundred expanded clones, which were derived from non-depleted graft cells.

These TCRs are of unknown antigen specificity. Using unique molecular identifiers, the investigators prepared the TCRbeta library. TCRdb processed the PCR reads anew with MiXCR; each CDR3 protein has one entry. Here the sample spans about 32,000 distinct CDR3 sequences, about 6.7% being singletons. The source was peripheral blood, collected 60 days after TCRalphabeta/CD19-depleted stem cell transplant. The receptor source for this set is a child under two years old who had a stem cell transplant for acute myeloid leukemia, so the T cells may come from the graft donor.

This clonotype was observed at least ten times. This chain links TRBV28 with TRBJ2-4, with D possibly being TRBD2 (5 bases). Per the germline V gene, CDR1 is MDHEN and CDR2 is SYDVKM. The CDR3 runs 13 residues. Trimming took off 3 bases at V and 8 bases at J, with 11 bases between the two ends. The CDR3 bases are TGTGCCAGCAGTTTCATCGGGGAAGACATTCAGTACTTC. Translation: CASSFIGEDIQYF.

This clonotype came up many times. The rearrangement uses TRBV11-2 and TRBJ2-1; 7 bases map to TRBD1. Trimming took 4 bases from V and 6 from J; bases not matched to a gene: 18. The V gene's germline CDR1 is SGHAT and CDR2 FQNNGV. The CDR3 contains 18 residues. CDR3 in DNA: TGTGCCAGCAGCTCCCAATCCTTGAGCCTTCACAGGGGCAATGAGCAGTTCTTC. It is translated as CASSSQSLSLHRGNEQFF.

This clonotype was seen many times. The chain joins TRBV6-5 to TRBJ1-2; possibly TRBD1 for D (5 bases). Germline CDR1 and CDR2: MNHEY and SVGAGI. This CDR3 is 15 amino acids long. Deletions cut 8 bases from V and 5 bases from J, with 21 bases between. The CDR3 sequence is CASLKANRNFYGYTF. The CDR3 bases are TGTGCCAGCCTAAAAGCTAACAGGAACTTTTATGGCTACACCTTC.

This clonotype was observed at least ten times. The chain employs TRBV5-1 and TRBJ2-5, with a weak D call TRBD1 (6 bases). CDR3 length equals 16 residues. The germline gives CDR1 SGHRS, CDR2 YFSETQ. The V end lost 0 bases, the J end lost 5 bases, and 17 bases lay between the germline ends. CDR3 loop: CASSLAKGQWGETQYF. DNA for the CDR3: TGCGCCAGCAGCTTGGCGAAAGGACAGTGGGGCGAGACCCAGTACTTC. The full variable domain, completed using reference TRBV5-1 and TRBJ2-5, is KAGVTQTPRYLIKTRGQQVTLSCSPISGHRSVSWYQQTPGQGLQFLFEYFSETQRNKGNFPGRFSGRQFSNSRSEMNVSTLELGDSALYLCASSLAKGQWGETQYFGPGTRLLVL.

This clonotype was seen at least ten times. The chain links TRBV4-3 to TRBJ2-6; D may be TRBD2 (5 bases). Trimming left V 3 bases short and J 0 bases short, with 15 bases between. Germline CDR1 LGHNA, CDR2 YSLEER. This CDR3 is 18 amino acids long. CDR3 in DNA: TGCGCCAGCAGCCACCTAAGGAGCGGATCCTCTGGGGCCAACGTCCTGACTTTC. Its protein product is CASSHLRSGSSGANVLTF.

This clonotype appeared many times. The chain recombines TRBV5-6 with TRBJ2-6; no clear D gene. The length of the CDR3 is 16 residues. V was clipped by 0 bases and J by 0 bases, with 7 bases between them. Germline CDR1 is SGHDT and CDR2 is YYEEEE. The CDR3 is CASSLAGGSGANVLTF. CDR3 DNA: TGTGCCAGCAGCTTGGCCGGTGGCTCTGGGGCCAACGTCCTGACTTTC.

This clonotype showed up many times. This chain connects TRBV7-2 to TRBJ2-4; 7 positions agree with TRBD2. The germline CDR1 and CDR2 sequences are SGHTA and FQGNSA. The CDR3 is 18 residues long. The trim removed 4 bases at V and 2 bases at J, leaving 14 bases unmatched. The CDR3 bases are TGTGCCAGCAGCTCTCGTCCGGCGGGAGAGGGGACCAAAAACATTCAGTACTTC. Protein: CASSSRPAGEGTKNIQYF.

This clonotype was counted many times. V gene TRBV4-3 combines with J gene TRBJ2-1; D might be TRBD1 (5 bases). The V and J ends lost 0 bases and 0 bases respectively, with 15 bases between them. The CDR3 is 18 amino acids. Germline-derived CDR1 and CDR2 are LGHNA and YSLEER. As DNA, the CDR3 is TGCGCCAGCAGCCAAGAAGGTAGGGGATTTAGCTCCTACAATGAGCAGTTCTTC. Protein: CASSQEGRGFSSYNEQFF.

This clonotype was seen many times. As DNA, the CDR3 is TGTGCCAGCAGCCCTAGTGAGAGCGGGAGGATTTATGAGACCCAGTACTTC. Protein sequence: CASSPSESGRIYETQYF. The chain carries TRBV7-9 and TRBJ2-5, with 9 bases lining up with TRBD2. The J segment lost 5 bases and the V segment lost 5 bases, leaving 15 bases of the junction unmatched. Germline V gene data show CDR1 as SEHNR and CDR2 as FQNEAQ (reference sequence). CDR3 length: 17 residues.

This clonotype has a count of ten or more. V gene TRBV4-3 combines with J gene TRBJ1-6; 7 bases align to TRBD1. V shed 0 bases, J shed 10 bases, and the junction held 15 bases outside the gene matches. The CDR3 runs to 18 residues. Germline V gene lookup returns CDR1 LGHNA and CDR2 YSLEER. The CDR3 DNA is TGCGCCAGCAGCCAAGATCTTTCTCAGACAGGGTGGAGGTCACCCCTCCACTTT. This codes for CASSQDLSQTGWRSPLHF.

This clonotype was observed a handful of times. The chain employs TRBV7-9 and TRBJ2-2, with D possibly being TRBD1 (5 bases). The CDR3 runs to 15 residues. Germline values: CDR1 SEHNR, CDR2 FQNEAQ (reference sequence). Trimming removed 6 bases from V and 6 bases from J, with 17 bases in between. In nucleotides, the CDR3 is TGTGCCAGCAGTACTTCCCTGGGGCTGGCCGGGGAGCTGTTTTTT. It encodes CASSTSLGLAGELFF.

Ten or more counts support this clonotype. The chain is built from TRBV29-1 and TRBJ1-2; D is perhaps TRBD1 (5 bases). This CDR3 spans 11 amino acids. Germline V gene data show CDR1 as SQVTM and CDR2 as ANQGSEA. Trimming took 4 bases from V and 2 from J, leaving 5 bases between them. The CDR3 protein is CSVGQNYGYTF. The CDR3 DNA is TGCAGCGTTGGACAGAACTATGGCTACACCTTC.

There are many counts of this clonotype. This chain joins TRBV5-1 and TRBJ2-2; the D is unclear. CDR1 is SGHRS and CDR2 is YFSETQ in the germline V gene. Trimming pared 2 bases from V and 2 bases from J, leaving 4 bases between. CDR3 length equals 13 residues. As DNA, the CDR3 is TGCGCCAGCAGCTTTCCTAACACCGGGGAGCTGTTTTTT. This gives the protein CASSFPNTGELFF.

In this sample, this clonotype turned up many times. J is TRBJ2-4 and V is TRBV11-2; 9 bases map to TRBD2. Looked up from germline, CDR1 is SGHAT and CDR2 is FQNNGV. V gave up 0 bases and J gave up 15 bases; unmatched junction bases: 9. The CDR3 runs to 14 residues. The chain's CDR3 is CASSLDTGGRAMYF. The CDR3 DNA is TGTGCCAGCAGCTTAGATACGGGCGGGAGGGCTATGTACTTC.

This clonotype was counted ten times or more. V is TRBV5-1 and J is TRBJ2-5; D might be TRBD1 (6 bases). The V and J ends lost 0 bases and 3 bases respectively, with 9 bases between them. The germline V gene has CDR1 SGHRS and CDR2 YFSETQ. This CDR3 is 14 amino acids long. DNA of the CDR3: TGCGCCAGCAGCTTGGAAAACAGGGAAGAGACCCAGTACTTC. Translated, it gives CASSLENREETQYF.

This clonotype was recorded many times. J is TRBJ1-4 and V is TRBV4-3; D might be TRBD1 (5 bases). The CDR3 totals 16 residues. CDR1 and CDR2 (germline): LGHNA, YSLEER. Trimming removed 4 bases from V and 7 bases from J, with 19 bases in between. CDR3 sequence: CASSRLGGMGPEKLFF. CDR3 nucleotide sequence: TGCGCCAGCAGCCGATTGGGGGGAATGGGACCTGAAAAACTGTTTTTT.

Ten or more counts support this clonotype. The rearrangement links TRBV7-6 to TRBJ1-1; no definite D call. CDR1 is SGHVS, CDR2 FNYEAQ, per germline. The germline V and J ends were trimmed by 4 bases and 5 bases, with 5 bases remaining between them. This CDR3 spans 11 amino acids. CDR3: CASSYGTEAFF. The CDR3 bases are TGTGCCAGCAGCTATGGAACTGAAGCTTTCTTT.

This clonotype appeared a few times. This chain uses TRBV11-2 with TRBJ2-3; D gene uncertain. With 5 bases removed from V and 0 bases from J, the gap between germline ends came to 9 bases. The V gene's germline CDR1 is SGHAT and CDR2 FQNNGV. CDR3 length: 14 amino acids. CDR3 protein: CASSPRASTDTQYF. The CDR3 nucleotides are TGTGCCAGCAGCCCTAGGGCTAGCACAGATACGCAGTATTTT.

This clonotype is classed as medium-sized (0.01 to 0.1%). The V gene is TRBV6-2 or TRBV6-3, the J gene TRBJ1-1; unclear D gene. This CDR3 region has 12 residues. Germline V gives CDR1 MNHEY, CDR2 SVGEGT. V was clipped by 2 bases and J by 6 bases, with 7 bases between them. This CDR3 is CASSYPEAEAFF. In DNA, the CDR3 is TGTGCCAGCAGTTACCCTGAGGCTGAAGCTTTCTTT.

This clonotype was recorded a few times. The chain links TRBV2 to TRBJ2-2, with 15 nucleotides matching TRBD2. Looked up from germline, CDR1 is SNHLY and CDR2 is FYNNEI. This CDR3 is built from 19 residues. CDR3 protein: CTCCPRTSGGAKNTGELFF. Written as DNA, the CDR3 is TGTACCTGCTGCCCCCGGACTAGCGGGGGGGCAAAGAACACCGGGGAGCTGTTTTTT.

In this sample, this clonotype turned up many times. This rearrangement joins TRBV20-1 to TRBJ2-7; 8 bases map to TRBD2. The trim removed 5 bases at V and 3 bases at J, leaving 12 bases unmatched. Per the germline V gene, CDR1 is DFQATT and CDR2 is SNEGSKA (reference sequence). There are 15 residues in the CDR3. This chain's CDR3 is CSARPSGTSYYEQYF. The CDR3 DNA is TGCAGTGCTCGACCCTCCGGGACTAGTTACTACGAGCAGTACTTC.

This clonotype was observed many times. The J gene is TRBJ2-3, the V gene TRBV20-1; the match to TRBD2 covers 14 bases. J lost 8 bases, V lost 6 bases, and 10 bases had no gene match. There are 15 residues in the CDR3. The germline CDR1 and CDR2 sequences are DFQATT and SNEGSKA (reference sequence). CDR3 nucleotide sequence: TGCAGTGCAAGGGGGACTAGCGGGAGTCGAGTTACGCAGTATTTT. Translating gives CSARGTSGSRVTQYF.

The table lists this clonotype with many counts. The V call is TRBV7-2, the J call TRBJ2-1; D not certain. Trimming took off 5 bases at V and 7 bases at J, with 6 bases between the two ends. This CDR3 region has 11 residues. The germline V gene encodes CDR1 SGHTA and CDR2 FQGNSA. CDR3 amino acids: CASSAMNEQFF. CDR3 DNA: TGTGCCAGCAGCGCCATGAATGAGCAGTTCTTC.

In this sample, this clonotype turned up many times. The chain joins TRBV29-1 to TRBJ1-1; no clear D gene. Germline V CDR1 and CDR2: SQVTM, ANQGSEA. Trimming pared 4 bases from V and 5 bases from J, leaving 14 bases between. There are 13 residues in the CDR3. For the CDR3, the DNA is TGCAGCGTTGGCCGGGCAAGGAGGACTGAAGCTTTCTTT. Translating gives CSVGRARRTEAFF.

This clonotype was picked up many times. This may be a read error: a much more frequent sequence differs by one nucleotide. The chain is built from TRBV4-3 and TRBJ2-7; D not certain. V was cut by 0 bases and J by 0 bases, with 6 bases left in between. Per the germline V gene, CDR1 is LGHNA and CDR2 is YSLEER. The CDR3 is 14 amino acids. Here the CDR3 DNA reads TGCGCCAGCAGCCAAGACAGGAGCTCCTACGAGCAGTACTTC. This encodes CASSQDRSSYEQYF.

This clonotype has ten or more counts. The V call is TRBV28, the J call TRBJ1-2; the D is unclear. This CDR3 is 14 amino acids long. V was pared by 2 bases and J by 3 bases, with 10 bases between. Germline CDR1 reads MDHEN; CDR2 reads SYDVKM. CDR3: CASSLGVGDYGYTF. CDR3 bases: TGTGCCAGCAGTTTAGGTGTGGGAGACTATGGCTACACCTTC.

This clonotype was seen repeatedly, ten times or more. This rearrangement joins TRBV29-1 to TRBJ2-1; the D call may be TRBD1 or TRBD2 (5 bases each). CDR1 and CDR2 from the germline V gene are SQVTM and ANQGSEA. The CDR3 spans 13 residues. The germline V and J ends were trimmed by 7 bases and 6 bases, with 16 bases remaining between them. The CDR3 nucleotides read TGCAGCGCCTTTGAGGGGAGAGCCAATGAGCAGTTCTTC. Translation gives CSAFEGRANEQFF.

The sample holds many counts of this clonotype. This chain connects TRBV20-1 to TRBJ2-7; D may be TRBD1 (7 bases). The CDR3 totals 14 residues. Per the germline V gene, CDR1 is DFQATT and CDR2 is SNEGSKA (reference sequence). V gave up 0 bases and J gave up 2 bases, with 11 bases separating them. The CDR3 DNA is TGCAGTGCTAGAGACAGGGGGGATCCCTACGAGCAGTACTTC. Its protein is CSARDRGDPYEQYF.

This clonotype was recorded at least ten times. This chain uses TRBV12-5 with TRBJ2-5; 10 nucleotides match TRBD1. V shed 2 bases, J shed 2 bases, and the junction held 5 bases outside the gene matches. Per the germline V gene, CDR1 is LGHNT and CDR2 is FRNRAP. This CDR3 region has 16 residues. The CDR3 loop is CASGLTPDRGQETQYF. As DNA, the CDR3 is TGTGCTAGTGGTTTGACCCCGGACAGGGGGCAAGAGACCCAGTACTTC.

This clonotype was seen at least ten times. The V gene is TRBV29-1, the J gene TRBJ2-7; D is uncertain. From germline, CDR1 is SQVTM and CDR2 ANQGSEA. V was shortened by 4 bases and J by 2 bases, with 9 bases between the two germline ends. This CDR3 has 12 amino acids. The CDR3 sequence is CSVAQQTYEQYF. In DNA, the CDR3 is TGCAGCGTTGCACAGCAGACCTACGAGCAGTACTTC.